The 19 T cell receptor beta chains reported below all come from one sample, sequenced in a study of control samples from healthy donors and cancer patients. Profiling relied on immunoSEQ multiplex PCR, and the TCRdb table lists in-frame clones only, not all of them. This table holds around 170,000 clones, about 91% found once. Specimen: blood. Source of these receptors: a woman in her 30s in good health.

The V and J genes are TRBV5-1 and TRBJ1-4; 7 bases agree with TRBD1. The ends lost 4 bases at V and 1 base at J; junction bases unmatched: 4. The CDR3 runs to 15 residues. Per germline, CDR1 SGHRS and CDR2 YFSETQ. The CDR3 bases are TGCGCCAGCAGCGCTACAGGGGTAACTAATGAAAAACTGTTTTTT. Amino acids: CASSATGVTNEKLFF.

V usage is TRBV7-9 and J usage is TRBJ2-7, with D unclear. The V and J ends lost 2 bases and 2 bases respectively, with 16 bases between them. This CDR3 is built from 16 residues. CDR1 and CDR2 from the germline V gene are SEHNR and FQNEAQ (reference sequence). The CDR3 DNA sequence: TGTGCCAGCAGCTTATTGTTAGGACCATTCGCCTACGAGCAGTACTTC. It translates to CASSLLLGPFAYEQYF.

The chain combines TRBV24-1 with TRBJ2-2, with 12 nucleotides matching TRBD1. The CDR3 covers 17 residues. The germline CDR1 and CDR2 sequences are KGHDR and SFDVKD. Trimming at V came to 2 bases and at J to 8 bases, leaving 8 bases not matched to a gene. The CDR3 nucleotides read TGTGCCACCAGTGATTCTCCGGGACAGGGGGCGGCTGGGGAGCTGTTTTTT. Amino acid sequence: CATSDSPGQGAAGELFF.

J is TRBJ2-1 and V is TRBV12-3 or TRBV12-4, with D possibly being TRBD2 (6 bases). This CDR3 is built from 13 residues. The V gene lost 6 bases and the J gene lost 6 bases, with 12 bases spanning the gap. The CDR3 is CASSRSGLNEQFF. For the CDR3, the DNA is TGTGCCAGCAGCCGTAGCGGCCTCAATGAGCAGTTCTTC.

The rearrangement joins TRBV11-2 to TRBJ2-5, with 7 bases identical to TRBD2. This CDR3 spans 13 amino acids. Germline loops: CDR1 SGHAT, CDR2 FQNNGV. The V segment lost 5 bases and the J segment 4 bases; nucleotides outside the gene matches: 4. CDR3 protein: CASSRGVRETQYF. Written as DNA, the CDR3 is TGTGCCAGCAGCCGGGGGGTCCGAGAGACCCAGTACTTC. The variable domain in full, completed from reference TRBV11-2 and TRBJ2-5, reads EAGVAQSPRYKIIEKRQSVAFWCNPISGHATLYWYQQILGQGPKLLIQFQNNGVVDDSQLPKDRFSAERLKGVDSTLKIQPAKLEDSAVYLCASSRGVRETQYFGPGTRLLVL.

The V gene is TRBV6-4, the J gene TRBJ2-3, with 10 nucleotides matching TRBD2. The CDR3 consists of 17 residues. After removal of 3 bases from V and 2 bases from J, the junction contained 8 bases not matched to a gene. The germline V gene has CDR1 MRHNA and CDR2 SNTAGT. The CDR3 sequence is CASSDGSGGFHTDTQYF. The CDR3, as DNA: TGTGCCAGCAGTGATGGTAGCGGGGGGTTTCACACAGATACGCAGTATTTT.

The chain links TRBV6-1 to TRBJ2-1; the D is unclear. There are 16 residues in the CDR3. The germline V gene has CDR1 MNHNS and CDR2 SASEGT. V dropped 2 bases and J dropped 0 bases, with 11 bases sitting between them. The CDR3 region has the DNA TGTGCCAGCAGTGAATTCTATCAGAGCTCCTACAATGAGCAGTTCTTC. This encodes CASSEFYQSSYNEQFF.

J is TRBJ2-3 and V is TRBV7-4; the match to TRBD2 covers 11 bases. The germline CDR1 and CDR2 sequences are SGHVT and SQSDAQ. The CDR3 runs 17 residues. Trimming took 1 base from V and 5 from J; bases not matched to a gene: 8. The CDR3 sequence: CASSLDRSGGDRDTQYF. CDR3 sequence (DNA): TGTGCCAGCAGCTTAGACCGTAGCGGGGGGGATCGAGATACGCAGTATTTT.

The CDR3 loop reads CASSPQGQEVGNGYTF. As DNA, the CDR3 is TGTGCCAGTAGTCCCCAGGGACAGGAGGTGGGAAATGGCTACACCTTC. The V gene is TRBV19, the J gene TRBJ1-2; TRBD1 aligns across 8 bases. Germline-derived CDR1 and CDR2 are LNHDA and SQIVND (reference sequence). There are 16 residues in the CDR3. With 5 bases clipped from V and 6 bases from J, the junction kept 14 bases outside the gene matches.

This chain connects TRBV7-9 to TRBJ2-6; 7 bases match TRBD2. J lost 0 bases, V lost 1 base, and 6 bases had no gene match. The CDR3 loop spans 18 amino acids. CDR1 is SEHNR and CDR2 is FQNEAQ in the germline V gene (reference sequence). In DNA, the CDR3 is TGTGCCAGCAGCTTAGTTGCGGGGGTTGACTCTGGGGCCAACGTCCTGACTTTC. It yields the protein CASSLVAGVDSGANVLTF.

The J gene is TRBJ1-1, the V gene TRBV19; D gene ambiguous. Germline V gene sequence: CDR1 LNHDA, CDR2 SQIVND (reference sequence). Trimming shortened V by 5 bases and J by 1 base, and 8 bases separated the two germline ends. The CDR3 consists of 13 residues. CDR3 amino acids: CASSVTRNTEAFF. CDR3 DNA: TGTGCCAGTAGTGTTACCAGGAACACTGAAGCTTTCTTT.

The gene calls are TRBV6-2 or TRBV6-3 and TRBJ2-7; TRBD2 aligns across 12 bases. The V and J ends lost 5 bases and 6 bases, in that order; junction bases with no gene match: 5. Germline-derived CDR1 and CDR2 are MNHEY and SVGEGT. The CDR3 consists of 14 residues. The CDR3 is CASSLRLAGVEQYF. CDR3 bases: TGTGCCAGCAGTCTCCGACTAGCGGGAGTCGAGCAGTACTTC.

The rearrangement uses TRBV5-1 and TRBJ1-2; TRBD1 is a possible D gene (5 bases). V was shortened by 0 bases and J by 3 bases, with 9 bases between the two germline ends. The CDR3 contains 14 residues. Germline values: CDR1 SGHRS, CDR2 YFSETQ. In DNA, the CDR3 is TGCGCCAGCAGCTTGGAGAGGGGCGACTATGGCTACACCTTC. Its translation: CASSLERGDYGYTF.

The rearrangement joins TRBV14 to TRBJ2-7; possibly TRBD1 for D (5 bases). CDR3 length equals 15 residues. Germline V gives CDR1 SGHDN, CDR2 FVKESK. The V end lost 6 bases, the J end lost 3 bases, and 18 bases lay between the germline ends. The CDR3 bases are TGTGCCAGCAGAACAGGCTCCATCATCCACTACGAGCAGTACTTC. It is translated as CASRTGSIIHYEQYF.

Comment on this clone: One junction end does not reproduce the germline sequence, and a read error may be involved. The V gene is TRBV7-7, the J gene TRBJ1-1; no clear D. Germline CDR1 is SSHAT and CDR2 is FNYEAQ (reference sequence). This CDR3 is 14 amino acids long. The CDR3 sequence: CASSLAMGDTEAFF. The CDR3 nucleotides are TGTGCTAGCAGCTTAGCCATGGGCGACACTGAAGCTTTCTTT.

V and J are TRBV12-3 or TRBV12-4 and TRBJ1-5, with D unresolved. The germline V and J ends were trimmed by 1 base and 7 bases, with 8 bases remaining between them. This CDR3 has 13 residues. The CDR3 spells CASSLGGVQPQHF. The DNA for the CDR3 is TGTGCCAGCAGTTTAGGGGGAGTGCAGCCCCAGCATTTT.

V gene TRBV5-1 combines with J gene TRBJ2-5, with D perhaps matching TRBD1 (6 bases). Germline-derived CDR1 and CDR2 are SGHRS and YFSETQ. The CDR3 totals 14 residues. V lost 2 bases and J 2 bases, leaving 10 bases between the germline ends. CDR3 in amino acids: CASSLGGQQETQYF. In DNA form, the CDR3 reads TGCGCCAGCAGCTTAGGAGGACAGCAAGAGACCCAGTACTTC.

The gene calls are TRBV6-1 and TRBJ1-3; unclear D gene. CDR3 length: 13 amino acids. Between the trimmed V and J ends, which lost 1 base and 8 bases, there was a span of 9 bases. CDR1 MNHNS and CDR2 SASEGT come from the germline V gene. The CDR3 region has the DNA TGTGCCAGCAGTGAAGAAGGGTGGGACACCATATATTTT. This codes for CASSEEGWDTIYF.

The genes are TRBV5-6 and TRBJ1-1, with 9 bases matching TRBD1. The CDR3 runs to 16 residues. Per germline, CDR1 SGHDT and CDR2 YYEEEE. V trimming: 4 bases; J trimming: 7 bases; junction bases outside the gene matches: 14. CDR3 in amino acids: CASSGTGQGEGVEAFF. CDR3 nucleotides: TGTGCCAGCAGCGGAACGGGACAGGGTGAGGGGGTTGAAGCTTTCTTT. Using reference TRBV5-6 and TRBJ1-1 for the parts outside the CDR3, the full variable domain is DAGVTQSPTHLIKTRGQQVTLRCSPKSGHDTVSWYQQALGQGPQFIFQYYEEEERQRGNFPDRFSGHQFPNYSSELNVNALLLGDSALYLCASSGTGQGEGVEAFFGQGTRLTVV.